The rows below give T cell receptor beta chains drawn from one sample of a study of CXCR3-negative and CXCR3-positive naive CD8 T cells. No DNA is given; TCRdb re-called the 5' RACE reads and lists each CDR3 protein once. This repertoire includes tens of thousands of distinct CDR3 sequences. The sequenced sample consisted of naive CXCR3- CD8+ T cells from blood. The receptors stem from a human donor in good health. Some clones in this sample may be carry-over from other donors' samples. The CDR3 runs from the conserved cysteine through the conserved F or W.

>TRBV6-1|TRBJ1-1
CASSEQGATEAFF
>TRBV3-1|TRBJ2-5
CASSQEAGETQYF
>TRBV27|TRBJ2-3
CASSLGSGTIYF
>TRBV28|TRBJ2-7
CASSLYPNFYEQYF
>TRBV2|TRBJ2-1
CASSEADEQFF
>TRBV7-8|TRBJ2-3
CASSYLPGLEVADTQYF
>TRBV7-3|TRBJ2-3
CASSLIAAPTDTQYF
>TRBV27|TRBJ2-7
CASSFGPAPSGETHF
>TRBV27|TRBJ2-2
CASSLSLYGELFF
>TRBV4-1|TRBJ2-1
CASSQTLHDNEQFF
>TRBV27|TRBJ2-7
CASSLSAGVYEQYF
>TRBV6-5|TRBJ2-3
CASSYKGADTQYF
>TRBV6-5|TRBJ2-2
CASRTGNTGELFF
>TRBV28|TRBJ2-5
CASSFSSVAETQYF
>TRBV6-2/TRBV6-3|TRBJ2-1
CASYPSGGWYNEQFF
>TRBV21-1|TRBJ1-2
CASSKASSAGAYGYTF
>TRBV28|TRBJ2-2
CASRTGWGETGELFF
>TRBV11-2|TRBJ2-3
CASSFSGGSGDTQYF
>TRBV11-1|TRBJ2-7
CASSRLAGGPLEQYF
>TRBV12-3/TRBV12-4|TRBJ1-1
CASIHEGGTEAFF
>TRBV20-1|TRBJ2-2
CSARRGGRDTGELFF
>TRBV7-6|TRBJ2-3
CASGSVLAETMIYTDTQYF
>TRBV11-3|TRBJ2-3
CASSLGYMDTQYF
>TRBV6-2/TRBV6-3|TRBJ2-3
CASSSGADTQYF
>TRBV19|TRBJ1-5
CASSYDRRHLNQPQHF
>TRBV7-8|TRBJ2-1
CATRGYGDEQFF
>TRBV6-4|TRBJ2-3
CASSESSGVPTDTQYF
>TRBV7-9|TRBJ1-1
CASSPSGMGEAFF
>TRBV20-1|TRBJ1-5
CSARADRDRVFYSNQPQHF
>TRBV28|TRBJ2-7
CASSFGLAGLSLLIYEQYF
>TRBV5-1|TRBJ2-1
CASSLASGSSYNEQFF
>TRBV7-9|TRBJ1-1
CASSLNSGTEAFF
>TRBV28|TRBJ1-1
CASSFGVTEAFF
>TRBV7-9|TRBJ2-5
CASSFVGKETQYF
>TRBV7-9|TRBJ1-1
CASSDSGTGGEAFF
>TRBV29-1|TRBJ2-1
CSVEPDNEQFF
>TRBV4-1|TRBJ2-5
CASSQDGTGLAQETQYF
>TRBV10-3|TRBJ2-3
CAISESRERGSSTDTQYF
>TRBV5-6|TRBJ2-7
CASSREEEQYF
>TRBV6-5|TRBJ2-7
CASSYSRSASYEQYF
>TRBV7-8|TRBJ2-2
CASSFRGSCFF
>TRBV3-1|TRBJ2-5
CASHRERKYQETQYF
>TRBV7-9|TRBJ2-4
CASSSQQGTENIQYF
>TRBV13|TRBJ1-1
CASSLTEVGARFTEAFF
>TRBV28|TRBJ2-3
CASSFRPSYGVFSDTQYF
>TRBV20-1|TRBJ2-3
CSASLARYSTDTQYF
>TRBV7-3|TRBJ2-3
CASSLTIRQIPDTQYF
>TRBV6-5|TRBJ2-1
CASSYSAGQTYNEQFF
>TRBV7-2|TRBJ1-1
CASRDSKNTEAFF
>TRBV14|TRBJ2-7
CASSRGVGVPGQEVTYEQYF
>TRBV6-5|TRBJ1-5
CASSYWDRYSNQPQHF
>TRBV24-1|TRBJ1-2
CATSDQAGHGYTF
>TRBV6-5|TRBJ2-1
CASSYSQGVPYDEQFF